The sample holds a few counts of the clone carrying this TCR beta chain. Its antigen is unknown. Both 60 Vbeta primers and 13 Jbeta primers went into the PCR. Here immunoSEQ multiplex PCR was the method, and the copy in TCRdb shows in-frame clones only, minus some. The repertoire consists of 55,000 to 75,000 clones, with 60% to 80% occurring once and the leading ten covering around 3%. CDR1 SGHRS and CDR2 YFSETQ come from the germline V gene. V was pared by 4 bases and J by 8 bases, with 13 bases between. The CDR3 runs 12 residues. Healthy bone marrow donors made up the donors. The source of the sample is a study of cytomegalovirus exposure and HLA in healthy donors. Whole-study results and caveats: Most of the CMV-associated TCR beta chains (in a later analysis) appeared to be HLA-restricted. As a later analysis showed, several of the most significant clusters appeared to be linked to common viral pathogens.

Sequencing was carried out using PBMCs. This rearrangement joins TRBV5-1 to TRBJ2-7; D not certain. This TCR was sampled from a man aged 25 to 40 in good health and CMV-seronegative. The CDR3 DNA sequence: TGCGCCAGCAGCGAGCCGACTCGCCAGCAGTACTTC. This sequence encodes CASSEPTRQQYF.